Included here is one T cell receptor beta chain sequence, with context. Antigen: not known. Sequencing used immunoSEQ multiplex PCR; TCRdb keeps in-frame clones, though not all of them. This repertoire shows 60,000 to 80,000 clones, roughly 84% found once; its top ten account for roughly 1.6%. The data were obtained in a study of OX40 agonist ivuxolimab in advanced cancers. On the study more broadly: Every 2 weeks, patients got intravenous ivuxolimab at one of six dose levels (0.01-10 mg/kg). A history of anti-PD-1, anti-PD-L1 or anti-CTLA-4 therapy was acceptable, and about 37% had some.

Study-wide findings and caveats: Expanded clones were, on average, more numerous among CD8+ T cells than CD4+.

The CDR3 extends over 14 amino acids. Trimming removed 7 bases at V and 7 bases at J, with 17 bases between. CDR1 and CDR2 from the germline V gene are LNHDA and SQIVND (reference sequence). The V and J genes are TRBV19 and TRBJ2-4; D could derive from TRBD1 or TRBD2 (5 bases each). Source: CD4+ or CD8+ T cells sorted from blood, taken in a trial of the OX40 agonist ivuxolimab. The receptor was derived from an adult with an advanced solid tumor such as melanoma, head and neck, liver or kidney cancer. The chain's CDR3 is CASKMGDEGNIQYF. The CDR3 nucleotides read TGTGCCAGTAAAATGGGGGACGAGGGCAACATTCAGTACTTC.